Listed below are T cell receptor beta chains from one sample, sequenced in a study of control samples from healthy donors and cancer patients. The data were produced by immunoSEQ multiplex PCR, yet TCRdb's version contains in-frame clones alone and is incomplete. The repertoire holds roughly 160,000 clones, with under 96% as singletons. The sample comprised blood. These receptors came from a woman in her 30s in good health. CDR3s include the opening cysteine and the closing phenylalanine or tryptophan. The order of the fields is J gene, clone size, D gene, V gene, CDR3 protein, CDR3 DNA. A D gene is named only where the DNA matches it firmly. The listing skips clone size in some rows; elsewhere it reads once, few, many or a size class.

j_gene: TRBJ1-2
abundance: -
d_gene: -
v_gene: TRBV5-6
CDR3aa: CASSLSSRDYGYTF
CDR3nt: TGTGCCAGCAGCTTGAGTAGTAGGGATTATGGCTACACCTTC

j_gene: TRBJ2-1
abundance: -
d_gene: TRBD1
v_gene: TRBV9
CDR3aa: CASSVEGQGAIFNEQFF
CDR3nt: TGTGCCAGCAGCGTAGAGGGACAGGGAGCCATTTTCAATGAGCAGTTCTTC

j_gene: TRBJ2-1
abundance: -
d_gene: -
v_gene: TRBV7-9
CDR3aa: CASSSPRGTYNEQFF
CDR3nt: TGTGCCAGCAGCTCCCCTCGGGGGACCTACAATGAGCAGTTCTTC

j_gene: TRBJ1-3
abundance: -
d_gene: -
v_gene: TRBV9
CDR3aa: CASSDGDSGNTIYF
CDR3nt: TGTGCCAGCAGTGACGGGGATTCTGGAAACACCATATATTTT

j_gene: TRBJ1-1
abundance: -
d_gene: TRBD1
v_gene: TRBV11-2
CDR3aa: CASSLDRDTEAFF
CDR3nt: TGTGCCAGCAGTTTGGACAGGGACACTGAAGCTTTCTTT

j_gene: TRBJ2-5
abundance: -
d_gene: -
v_gene: TRBV19
CDR3aa: CASSIRSAGQETQYF
CDR3nt: TGTGCCAGTAGTATAAGGAGCGCGGGCCAAGAGACCCAGTACTTC

j_gene: TRBJ1-4
abundance: -
d_gene: -
v_gene: TRBV30
CDR3aa: CALPINEEKLFF
CDR3nt: TGTGCCTTACCTATTAATGAAGAAAAACTGTTTTTT

j_gene: TRBJ2-5
abundance: -
d_gene: -
v_gene: TRBV28
CDR3aa: CASSPNGGARETQYF
CDR3nt: TGTGCCAGCAGTCCAAATGGGGGGGCCCGGGAGACCCAGTACTTC

j_gene: TRBJ2-3
abundance: -
d_gene: -
v_gene: TRBV19
CDR3aa: CASSIELGAAVGTQYF
CDR3nt: TGTGCCAGTAGTATAGAACTAGGGGCTGCGGTTGGTACGCAGTATTTT

j_gene: TRBJ1-5
abundance: -
d_gene: -
v_gene: TRBV7-2
CDR3aa: CASSLNSNQPQHF
CDR3nt: TGTGCCAGCAGCTTAAACAGCAATCAGCCCCAGCATTTT

j_gene: TRBJ2-5
abundance: -
d_gene: TRBD1
v_gene: TRBV6-5
CDR3aa: CASSYAGTGEGTQYF
CDR3nt: TGTGCCAGCAGTTACGCCGGGACAGGGGAAGGGACCCAGTACTTC

j_gene: TRBJ2-1
abundance: -
d_gene: -
v_gene: TRBV6-6
CDR3aa: CASSRLGGGSSYNEQFF
CDR3nt: TGTGCCAGCAGTCGACTCGGGGGCGGGAGCTCCTACAATGAGCAGTTCTTC

j_gene: TRBJ1-4
abundance: -
d_gene: -
v_gene: TRBV29-1
CDR3aa: CSVDGAPEEKLFF
CDR3nt: TGCAGCGTTGATGGTGCTCCGGAGGAAAAACTGTTTTTT

j_gene: TRBJ2-5
abundance: once
d_gene: TRBD2
v_gene: TRBV10-3
CDR3aa: CAIRREGVETQYF
CDR3nt: TGTGCCATCAGGAGGGAGGGTGTAGAGACCCAGTACTTC

j_gene: TRBJ1-4
abundance: -
d_gene: -
v_gene: TRBV6-1
CDR3aa: CASSVARSVEKLFF
CDR3nt: TGTGCCAGCAGTGTAGCCAGATCTGTGGAAAAACTGTTTTTT

j_gene: TRBJ1-3
abundance: -
d_gene: -
v_gene: TRBV28
CDR3aa: CASSLSMGGFGNTIYF
CDR3nt: TGTGCCAGCAGTTTATCTATGGGGGGCTTTGGAAACACCATATATTTT

j_gene: TRBJ2-4
abundance: -
d_gene: TRBD1
v_gene: TRBV12-3/TRBV12-4
CDR3aa: CASSQNRGNIQYF
CDR3nt: TGTGCCAGCAGCCAGAACAGGGGGAACATTCAGTACTTC

j_gene: TRBJ1-6
abundance: -
d_gene: -
v_gene: TRBV18
CDR3aa: CASSPGLSSSPLHF
CDR3nt: TGTGCCAGCTCACCTGGGCTGAGTAGCTCACCCCTCCACTTT

j_gene: TRBJ2-2
abundance: -
d_gene: -
v_gene: TRBV28
CDR3aa: CASSSPGGELFF
CDR3nt: TGTGCCAGCAGTTCCCCCGGCGGGGAGCTGTTTTTT

j_gene: TRBJ2-7
abundance: -
d_gene: TRBD1
v_gene: TRBV7-9
CDR3aa: CASSRDRYEQYF
CDR3nt: TGTGCCAGCAGCCGGGACAGGTACGAGCAGTACTTC

j_gene: TRBJ2-7
abundance: -
d_gene: -
v_gene: TRBV5-1
CDR3aa: CASTQTGPPYEQYF
CDR3nt: TGCGCCAGCACCCAAACGGGACCCCCTTACGAGCAGTACTTC

j_gene: TRBJ1-1
abundance: -
d_gene: TRBD1
v_gene: TRBV7-9
CDR3aa: CASSVTGDSAEAFF
CDR3nt: TGTGCCAGCAGCGTCACAGGGGATTCGGCTGAAGCTTTCTTT

j_gene: TRBJ2-5
abundance: -
d_gene: -
v_gene: TRBV27
CDR3aa: CASSLGETQYF
CDR3nt: TGTGCCAGCAGCCTCGGGGAGACCCAGTACTTC

j_gene: TRBJ2-3
abundance: once
d_gene: -
v_gene: TRBV27
CDR3aa: CASSVADTQYF
CDR3nt: TGTGCCAGCAGTGTGGCGGATACGCAGTATTTT

j_gene: TRBJ1-4
abundance: -
d_gene: -
v_gene: TRBV28
CDR3aa: CATDGEGTNEKLFF
CDR3nt: TGTGCCACCGATGGCGAGGGAACTAATGAAAAACTGTTTTTT

j_gene: TRBJ2-1
abundance: -
d_gene: TRBD2
v_gene: TRBV7-8
CDR3aa: CASSLLAGGKFF
CDR3nt: TGTGCCAGCAGCTTATTAGCGGGAGGAAAGTTCTTC

j_gene: TRBJ1-2
abundance: few
d_gene: -
v_gene: TRBV14
CDR3aa: CASSQEMGNYGYTF
CDR3nt: TGTGCCAGCAGCCAAGAGATGGGAAATTATGGCTACACCTTC

j_gene: TRBJ1-5
abundance: once
d_gene: -
v_gene: TRBV27
CDR3aa: CASSFNVGNQPQHF
CDR3nt: TGTGCCAGCAGTTTCAACGTTGGCAATCAGCCCCAGCATTTT

j_gene: TRBJ2-7
abundance: -
d_gene: -
v_gene: TRBV20-1
CDR3aa: CSASPGYEQYF
CDR3nt: TGCAGTGCATCACCGGGCTACGAGCAGTACTTC

j_gene: TRBJ2-6
abundance: -
d_gene: -
v_gene: TRBV19
CDR3aa: CASSITGSGANVLTF
CDR3nt: TGTGCCAGTAGTATAACCGGGTCTGGGGCCAACGTCCTGACTTTC

j_gene: TRBJ1-6
abundance: -
d_gene: -
v_gene: TRBV7-2
CDR3aa: CASSYWGAGVMYNSPLHF
CDR3nt: TGTGCCAGCAGCTACTGGGGCGCCGGCGTTATGTATAATTCACCCCTCCACTTT

j_gene: TRBJ2-1
abundance: -
d_gene: TRBD2
v_gene: TRBV5-6
CDR3aa: CASLPGLAAYNEQFF
CDR3nt: TGTGCCAGCTTGCCGGGACTAGCGGCCTACAATGAGCAGTTCTTC

j_gene: TRBJ1-1
abundance: -
d_gene: -
v_gene: TRBV30
CDR3aa: CAWTTGYNTEAFF
CDR3nt: TGTGCCTGGACTACAGGGTACAACACTGAAGCTTTCTTT

j_gene: TRBJ2-7
abundance: -
d_gene: -
v_gene: TRBV28
CDR3aa: CASSPEDTLLSEQYF
CDR3nt: TGTGCCAGCAGTCCAGAGGACACGCTCCTAAGCGAGCAGTACTTC

j_gene: TRBJ2-7
abundance: -
d_gene: -
v_gene: TRBV6-5
CDR3aa: CASRISDDGVEYF
CDR3nt: TGTGCCAGCAGAATTTCTGATGACGGGGTCGAGTACTTC

j_gene: TRBJ2-7
abundance: -
d_gene: -
v_gene: TRBV4-1
CDR3aa: CASSQTALAYEQYF
CDR3nt: TGCGCCAGCAGCCAAACGGCGCTTGCCTACGAGCAGTACTTC

j_gene: TRBJ1-2
abundance: -
d_gene: TRBD1
v_gene: TRBV7-9
CDR3aa: CASSLEDRYYTF
CDR3nt: TGTGCCAGCAGCTTAGAGGACAGGTACTACACCTTC

j_gene: TRBJ2-5
abundance: -
d_gene: TRBD1
v_gene: TRBV7-9
CDR3aa: CASSLAQGAETQYF
CDR3nt: TGTGCCAGCAGCTTAGCTCAGGGGGCAGAGACCCAGTACTTC

j_gene: TRBJ2-7
abundance: -
d_gene: TRBD1
v_gene: TRBV2
CDR3aa: CASSDLGQGVYEQYF
CDR3nt: TGTGCCAGCAGTGATCTGGGACAGGGAGTCTACGAGCAGTACTTC

j_gene: TRBJ1-1
abundance: -
d_gene: -
v_gene: TRBV19
CDR3aa: CASSIGIYTEAFF
CDR3nt: TGTGCCAGTAGTATCGGTATTTACACTGAAGCTTTCTTT

j_gene: TRBJ1-2
abundance: -
d_gene: TRBD1
v_gene: TRBV7-9
CDR3aa: CASSLGWGQGRSYTF
CDR3nt: TGTGCCAGCAGCTTGGGCTGGGGACAGGGGAGGAGCTACACCTTC

j_gene: TRBJ1-6
abundance: -
d_gene: TRBD1
v_gene: TRBV7-8
CDR3aa: CASSLGDRGNSPLHF
CDR3nt: TGTGCCAGCAGCTTGGGGGACAGGGGGAATTCACCCCTCCACTTT

j_gene: TRBJ1-3
abundance: -
d_gene: -
v_gene: TRBV28
CDR3aa: CASSYRDDTIYF
CDR3nt: TGTGCCAGCAGTTACAGGGATGACACCATATATTTT

j_gene: TRBJ1-3
abundance: -
d_gene: -
v_gene: TRBV19
CDR3aa: CASSEGTGNTIYF
CDR3nt: TGTGCCAGTAGTGAGGGGACTGGAAACACCATATATTTT

j_gene: TRBJ1-1
abundance: -
d_gene: -
v_gene: TRBV5-1
CDR3aa: CASSLGIIRGTEAFF
CDR3nt: TGCGCCAGCAGCTTAGGAATCATCCGGGGCACTGAAGCTTTCTTT